One T cell receptor (beta chain) is described in this entry. The antigen it binds to is not known. No qualities accompany the bases; no much larger clone lies one base away. The data were obtained in a study of blood T cell repertoires in COVID-19 (dated by TCRdb to the early 2020s). For the study in its entirety: Samples from collaborators originated in the United States, Italy and Spain and spanned both the acute and convalescent phases of COVID-19. The material from the prospective study consisted of cDNA or gDNA derived from T cells, B-cell-depleted T cells, or PBMCs. Subjects who had been exposed to COVID-19, were actively infected with it, or had recovered from it provided the deeply sampled blood TCRbeta repertoires that made up the dataset. The repertoires were released in a freely available public database meant as a resource for research on the immune response to SARS-CoV-2. The samples were drawn from two sources: the first 160 participants of the ongoing ImmuneRACE study, and fewer than 1,500 subjects contributed by 6 global collaborators. A de-identified subject ID, COVID-19 status, age in years and sex were almost always included in the sample metadata. Where HLA class I and class II types were available, the types were taken from metadata supplied by the sample provider, not from assay-based typing.

TCRbeta CDR3 regions were amplified from genomic DNA using the immunoSEQ Assay, a bias-controlled multiplex PCR. On the authors' methods: Nucleated cell counts per sample were estimated from amplification of reference gene primers within the assay. Sequence reads were collapsed and filtered to measure the absolute abundance of every unique TCRbeta CDR3 rearrangement. For each sample, productive Simpson clonality was calculated as the square root of Simpson's diversity index over productive rearrangements. TCRdb re-hosts the immuneACCESS table, in-frame sequences only. Its copies lack some clones; in the studies checked, an unresolved V gene accounts for under half of them, and the cause for the rest is not known. V and J calls and clone size follow that table, whereas D and trimming were derived from the DNA. The sample table shows 200,000 to 250,000 clones, and around three quarters are seen once. The top ten clones comprise around 7.3% of the sample.

Beyond this particular receptor, the publication reports: The quantity of clinical and demographic metadata differed by source and by participant and was supplied without curation.

The collaborating institutions used their own protocols to collect whole blood in K2EDTA tubes. For TCRbeta analysis, collaborator samples were shipped as frozen whole blood, as isolated PBMCs, or as DNA extracted from either sample type. Input material: peripheral blood. This clonotype was sampled from an older woman with acute or convalescent COVID-19.

The nucleotides are TGTGCCAGCAGCTCGCGTGTCACCGGGGAGCTGTTTTTT. This codes for CASSSRVTGELFF. The V and J segments used are TRBV11-2 and TRBJ2-2; the D gene cannot be named for sure. The trim is 4 bases for V and 4 bases for J, with a gap of 7 bases between the germline ends. The germline V gene supplies CDR1 SGHAT and CDR2 FQNNGV. The CDR3 contains 13 residues, cysteine and phenylalanine counted. Solely the CDR3 DNA is kept, with 39 bases framed from the first base. Extended through the reference TRBV11-2 and TRBJ2-2 proteins, this CDR3 yields the full variable domain: EAGVAQSPRYKIIEKRQSVAFWCNPISGHATLYWYQQILGQGPKLLIQFQNNGVVDDSQLPKDRFSAERLKGVDSTLKIQPAKLEDSAVYLCASSSRVTGELFFGEGSRLTVL.